This T cell receptor (beta chain) was recorded in a study of Ad26.COV2.S vaccination and SARS-CoV-2 variants. Study details: Participant was drawn from the COV1001 Ad26.COV2.S trial arm.

Profiled with immunoSEQ multiplex PCR; TCRdb holds only in-frame clones, not every one. Among approximately 500,000 clones listed, 87% were seen once. The treatment is: approximately 18 received Ad26.COV2.S at low or high dose, single or two shots; several received placebo; per-sample allocation not given. The samples date from day 63 after the first vaccine or placebo injection. This clone has just one count. The clonotype comes from a person between 18 and 59 years old who received the Ad26.COV2.S COVID-19 vaccine or a placebo. The sample in question was peripheral blood, obtained in a trial of Ad26.COV2.S vaccine versus placebo.

CDR3 residues: CASSSRDRTYEQYF. The CDR3 bases are TGTGCCAGTAGCAGCCGGGACAGGACCTACGAGCAGTACTTC. The chain uses TRBV19 and TRBJ2-7; TRBD1 matches 8 bases. The germline V gene encodes CDR1 LNHDA and CDR2 SQIVND (reference sequence). With 6 bases clipped from V and 2 bases from J, the junction kept 6 bases outside the gene matches. The CDR3 contains 14 residues.